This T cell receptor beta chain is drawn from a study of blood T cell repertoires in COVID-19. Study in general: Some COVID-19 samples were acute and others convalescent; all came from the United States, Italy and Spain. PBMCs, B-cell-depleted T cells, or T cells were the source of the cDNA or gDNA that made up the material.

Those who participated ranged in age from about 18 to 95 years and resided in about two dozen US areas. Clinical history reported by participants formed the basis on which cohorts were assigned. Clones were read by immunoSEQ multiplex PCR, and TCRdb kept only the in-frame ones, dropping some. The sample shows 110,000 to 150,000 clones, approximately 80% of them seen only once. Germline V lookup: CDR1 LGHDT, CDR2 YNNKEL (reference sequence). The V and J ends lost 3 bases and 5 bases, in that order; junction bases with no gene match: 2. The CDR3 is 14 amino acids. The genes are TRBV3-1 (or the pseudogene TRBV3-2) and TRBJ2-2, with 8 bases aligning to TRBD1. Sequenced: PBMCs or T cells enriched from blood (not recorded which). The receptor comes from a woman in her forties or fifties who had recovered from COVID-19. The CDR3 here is CASSQTGVTGELFF. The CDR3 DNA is TGTGCCAGCAGCCAGACAGGGGTGACCGGGGAGCTGTTTTTT.